This note documents a single T cell receptor beta chain sequence. This clone was observed a few times. Its antigen remains unidentified. No much larger clone exists at a distance of one base, and base qualities are not known. V and J lose 4 bases and 5 bases, and a span of 17 bases separates them. CDR1 and CDR2, looked up from the germline V gene, are SGHNT and YENEEA. CDR3 length: 15 amino acids, cysteine to phenylalanine. Only the CDR3 region is kept as DNA, spanning 45 bases read in frame from base 1. TCR beta CDR3 regions were sequenced from DNA using the immunoSEQ Assay. The original pipeline was this. T cell density was computed as TCR beta template counts normalized to usable DNA estimated by amplifying housekeeping genes. Richness was estimated using the preseqR package, with extrapolation to 400,000 templates for PBMC samples and to 120,000 templates for tissue samples. Clonality was defined as one minus Pielou's evenness. To identify tissue-enriched TCRs, differential abundance testing was run on productive amino-acid clonotypes with a minimum total count of 5 and an alpha of 0.1. The Jaccard Index and the Morisita Overlap Index were used to measure how much the repertoires overlapped between compartments. GLIPH clustered TCR beta CDR3s with public tetramer-defined viral CDR3s; viral motifs required at least three viral sequences plus V-gene enrichment. The clones in this table, taken by TCRdb from immuneACCESS, are in-frame only. Not every clone is retained; where verified, under half of the shortfall comes from an unresolved V gene, and the cause of the rest is unknown. The DNA gave D and trimming, while V, J and clone size come from that table. The table for this sample lists approximately 33,000 clones; about 83% of them were counted only once. Less than 9% of the sample comes from the top ten.

At diagnosis, tumor, uninvolved tumor-adjacent lung and peripheral blood were collected and then preserved as a mix of FFPE and fresh-frozen material. For TCR repertoire profiling, blood samples were analyzed as peripheral blood mononuclear cells. These data originate in a study of T cells in localized non-small cell lung cancer (dated by TCRdb to the early 2020s). Turning to the overall study: Comparing tumors with uninvolved tumor-adjacent lungs, the study looked at the T cell repertoires of fewer than 250 patients with early-stage NSCLC. The cohort was made up of 236 treatment-naive NSCLC patients whose localized lung tumors had been resected. The mean age of the NSCLC patients was under 70 years, with 120 to 150 men and 107 women.

General conclusions and limits of the study: Multi-region tumor sequencing was not performed, so intratumor heterogeneity could not be excluded. Because the study design was exploratory, TCR variables were selected using unadjusted p-values without false-discovery rate correction. Uninvolved tumor-adjacent lung showed the highest T cell clonality, higher than tumor, which suggests more focused antigenic responses in the uninvolved tumor-adjacent lung. Higher T cell density in blood was associated with longer overall survival, whereas higher clonality in adjacent lung was associated with shorter survival. A median of 57 of the top 100 tumor clones turned up in the paired uninvolved adjacent lung, and fewer than 35 of those clones also ranked among the top 100 of that same adjacent lung.

The chain is encoded by TRBV11-3 joined to TRBJ1-1, with TRBD1 perhaps the D gene, on 5 matching bases. Sequenced here: peripheral blood, sampled before any cancer treatment. The source is a woman aged 35-75 years with stage I lung adenocarcinoma. The CDR3 region: CASSSIPGGRTEAFF. The bases are TGTGCCAGCAGCTCAATCCCCGGGGGGAGAACTGAAGCTTTCTTT.